This TCR beta chain was obtained from a study of T cell repertoires in cytomegalovirus infection. About the study: Recently identified HLA-C-restricted CMV epitopes were among the peptides used. It was the public TCR beta signatures that indicated both CMV infection and matching HLA type.

As to this clonotype: The antigen is unknown.

TCRdb fed the reads into MiXCR, producing one record per CDR3 protein. The sample holds about 51,000 distinct CDR3 sequences, around 20% seen once. From germline, CDR1 is SNHLY and CDR2 FYNNEI. V lost 4 bases and J lost 4, with 10 bases in between. The CDR3 runs 13 residues. Study-wide results and limits: There were HLA-C-restricted CMV-specific TCR beta clonotypes dominating the ex vivo response.

This receptor was taken from a human donor in good health (CMV status not recorded). Some clones in this sample may be carry-over from other donors' samples. The chain couples TRBV2 to TRBJ1-1; D is uncertain. This material consisted of CD8+ T cells from cultured PBMCs, taken from culture after CMV antigen stimulation. The CDR3 reads CASSGRAATEAFF. The CDR3 DNA sequence: TGTGCCAGCAGTGGAAGGGCGGCCACTGAAGCTTTCTTT.